This T cell receptor (beta chain) was captured in a study of cytomegalovirus exposure and HLA in healthy donors. Study findings and constraints: CMV serostatus was the sole immune exposure information available. A later analysis reportedly found that, within productive TCRs, an Asian-associated ancestry cluster had fewer N-insertions than the mean observed across the roughly 610 donors. TCR beta chain V- and J-gene trimming was linked, in a later analysis, to a missense variant in DCLRE1C. Per a later analysis, HLA-associated TCR beta chains showed more clonal expansion than other, equally common TCR beta chains.

Trimming at V came to 5 bases and at J to 3 bases, leaving 16 bases not matched to a gene. The CDR3 consists of 17 residues. Germline loops: CDR1 SGHKS, CDR2 YYEKEE (reference sequence). 13 Jbeta primers and 60 Vbeta primers were used for the PCR. This table comes from immunoSEQ multiplex PCR, and its TCRdb copy is limited to in-frame clones, with some not included. The table lists approximately 110,000 clones. With regard to this clone: The target antigen is unknown.

Sequenced input: PBMCs. The chain couples TRBV5-5 to TRBJ1-2, with 7 bases fitting TRBD1. The TCR comes from a man over 45 in good health and CMV-seronegative. CDR3 in DNA: TGTGCCAGCAGTTTTGACGTACTGGGACAGCGATACTATGGCTACACCTTC. The encoded protein is CASSFDVLGQRYYGYTF. Variable domain in full (rest from reference TRBV5-5 and TRBJ1-2): DAGVTQSPTHLIKTRGQQVTLRCSPISGHKSVSWYQQVLGQGPQFIFQYYEKEERGRGNFPDRFSARQFPNYSSELNVNALLLGDSALYLCASSFDVLGQRYYGYTFGSGTRLTVV.